This TCR beta chain was profiled in a study of Ad26.COV2.S vaccination and SARS-CoV-2 variants. Points on this clone: The sample carries other DNA sequences with the same CDR3.

Germline V lookup: CDR1 MDHEN, CDR2 SYDVKM. The CDR3 extends over 11 amino acids. V shed 9 bases and J 2 bases; nucleotides not matched to a gene: 1. Regarding treatment: some 20 received Ad26.COV2.S at low or high dose, single or two shots; 5 received placebo; per-sample allocation not given. Sampling occurred on day 63 after the first vaccine or placebo injection. Assay used: immunoSEQ multiplex PCR; TCRdb lists only in-frame clones, some missing. The table shows some 250,000 clones, with roughly 90% occurring only once. The receptor's source is a person aged 18-65 years who received the Ad26.COV2.S COVID-19 vaccine or a placebo. The sample in question was peripheral blood, obtained in a trial of Ad26.COV2.S vaccine versus placebo. The chain links TRBV28 to TRBJ2-7, with 7 nucleotides matching TRBD1. This chain's CDR3 is CASQGAYEQYF. The CDR3 coding sequence is TGTGCCAGTCAGGGGGCCTACGAGCAGTACTTC.